Listed below are T cell receptor beta chains from one sample, sequenced in a study of T cells of healthy individuals. TCRdb recomputed calls from the 5' RACE reads with MiXCR, one row per CDR3 protein. The table shows just over 40,000 distinct CDR3 sequences, with about 4.2% occurring only once. The source of these receptors is a human donor in good health. CDR3s include the opening cysteine and the closing phenylalanine or tryptophan. A D gene is named only where the DNA matches it firmly. Clone sizes are given selectively: once, few, many, or a class where the clone is expanded.

>TRBD1|TRBV29-1|many|TRBJ1-2
TGCAGCGTTGCGGACAGGAGAGAGGGGGGCTACACCTTC
CSVADRREGGYTF
>NA|TRBV15|many|TRBJ1-3
TGTGCCACCAGCAGAGTTGGAGGGCCAAACACCATATATTTT
CATSRVGGPNTIYF
>NA|TRBV4-2|many|TRBJ2-1
TGTGCCAGCAGCCAAGGGGCGCGAGGATCGGAGCAGTTCTTC
CASSQGARGSEQFF
>NA|TRBV3-1|NA|TRBJ2-3
TGTGCCAGCGGAAAGGGAGATACGCAGTATTTT
CASGKGDTQYF
>NA|TRBV20-1|many|TRBJ2-7
TGCAGTGCTAGGGAGGGGGCGGAGGAGCAGTACTTC
CSAREGAEEQYF
>NA|TRBV29-1|many|TRBJ1-2
TGCAGCGCCGCGGGCATTAGAGATGGCTACACCTTC
CSAAGIRDGYTF
>TRBD1|TRBV7-9|many|TRBJ1-6
TGTGCCAGCAGCCACAGACTTGACAGGGTCTCCACTAATTCACCCCTCCACTTT
CASSHRLDRVSTNSPLHF
>NA|TRBV20-1|many|TRBJ2-3
TGCAGTGCTAGGGCGCTAGCAGCAGATACGCAGTATTTT
CSARALAADTQYF
>NA|TRBV7-2|few|TRBJ1-1
TGTGCCAGCAGCTTATTTTCCACTGAAGCTTTCTTT
CASSLFSTEAFF
>TRBD2|TRBV5-1|few|TRBJ2-7
TGCGCCAGCAGCTTGGGACTAGCGGGAGGCCTCGACTACGAGCAGTACTTC
CASSLGLAGGLDYEQYF
>TRBD2|TRBV12-3/TRBV12-4|few|TRBJ2-7
TGTGCCAGCAGTATACCCCCGGGGGGTCGCAACTACGAGCAGTACTTC
CASSIPPGGRNYEQYF
>TRBD2|TRBV7-9|many|TRBJ2-4
TGTGCCAGCAGTCTAGCGGAACGGGGAAACATTCAGTACTTC
CASSLAERGNIQYF
>NA|TRBV2|many|TRBJ2-7
TGTGCCAGCAGTGATCGGGGCCACGAGCAGTACTTC
CASSDRGHEQYF
>NA|TRBV19|NA|TRBJ1-4
TGTGCCAGTGCCCCAGACGGGGGCGCTGAAAAACTGTTTTTT
CASAPDGGAEKLFF
>NA|TRBV6-6|NA|TRBJ1-5
TGTGCCAGCAGTTACGGAGGGAACCAGCCCCAGCATTTT
CASSYGGNQPQHF
>TRBD1|TRBV7-3|many|TRBJ2-7
TGTGCCAGCAGCCCGGGGGACAGGGGAGGGGACGAGCAGTACTTC
CASSPGDRGGDEQYF
>TRBD1|TRBV28|few|TRBJ2-1
TGTGCCAGCAGTTTACCCCGGGACAGGGTGAATGAGCAGTTCTTC
CASSLPRDRVNEQFF
>NA|TRBV7-6|many|TRBJ2-7
TGTGCCAGCAGCCCGGGAGTGAGGGTCTCCTACGAGCAGTACTTC
CASSPGVRVSYEQYF
>TRBD1|TRBV6-2/TRBV6-3|NA|TRBJ2-1
TGTGCCAGCAGTCGACAGGGGAACTACAATGAGCAGTTCTTC
CASSRQGNYNEQFF
>NA|TRBV7-2|few|TRBJ2-7
TGTGCCAGCAGCTTATACGGGACAGAGCAGTACTTC
CASSLYGTEQYF
>NA|TRBV20-1|many|TRBJ2-3
TGCAGTGCTGCCACTCCGGGACTCCCCACAGATACGCAGTATTTT
CSAATPGLPTDTQYF
>NA|TRBV4-2|many|TRBJ2-3
TGTGCCAGCAGTGGTAGCCGGAGCACAGATACGCAGTATTTT
CASSGSRSTDTQYF
>TRBD1|TRBV6-1|many|TRBJ1-2
TGTGCCAGCAGTGAGGGGACAGGGGCGCAATATGGCTACACCTTC
CASSEGTGAQYGYTF
>NA|TRBV6-1|few|TRBJ2-3
TGTGCCAGCAGTGAAAGGGAGGCCAGGGATACGCAGTATTTT
CASSEREARDTQYF
>NA|TRBV4-1|many|TRBJ2-6
TGCGCCAGCAGCCAACAGGGCTCTGGGGCCAACGTCCTGACTTTC
CASSQQGSGANVLTF
>TRBD1|TRBV7-9|few|TRBJ2-5
TGTGCCAGCAGCGCTACAGGGGGTGCCGCGAAGACCCAGTACTTC
CASSATGGAAKTQYF
>NA|TRBV6-5|many|TRBJ2-5
TGTGCCAGCAGCAGAACCCGGACATTAGGCGAGACCCAGTACTTC
CASSRTRTLGETQYF
>NA|TRBV5-1|few|TRBJ2-6
TGCGCCAGCAGCCCACAGGGCCCTGGGGCCAACGTCCTGACTTTC
CASSPQGPGANVLTF
>NA|TRBV4-1|many|TRBJ1-1
TGCGCCAGCAGCCCGACTTCTGGCCCAGTCGGGGGGGAAGCTTTCTTT
CASSPTSGPVGGEAFF
>NA|TRBV5-1|many|TRBJ1-2
TGCGCCAGCAGCAAGGACAGCGTTAACTATGGCTACACCTTC
CASSKDSVNYGYTF
>TRBD2|TRBV6-2/TRBV6-3|many|TRBJ2-1
TGTGCCAGCACATCTAGCGGGAGGGCCAATGAGCAGTTCTTC
CASTSSGRANEQFF
>NA|TRBV24-1|NA|TRBJ1-6
TGTGCCAGCCCAGACTCCCTGAGCTCCTATAATTCACCCCTCCACTTT
CASPDSLSSYNSPLHF
>NA|TRBV7-9|few|TRBJ1-2
TGTGCCAGCAGCTTAGACCGGACAGCATCCTATGGCTACAACTTC
CASSLDRTASYGYNF
>TRBD1|TRBV29-1|many|TRBJ1-1
TGCAGCGTTGAAGGGCGACAGGGGAACGCTGAAGCTTTCTTT
CSVEGRQGNAEAFF
>NA|TRBV12-3/TRBV12-4|many|TRBJ1-1
TGTGCCAGCAGTCGGGGGGGCTCAAGGAACACTGAAGCTTTCTTT
CASSRGGSRNTEAFF
>NA|TRBV6-5|many|TRBJ1-1
TGTGCCAGCAGTTACTTAGATAGGAGGAACACTGAAGCTTTCTTT
CASSYLDRRNTEAFF
>TRBD1|TRBV6-2/TRBV6-3|many|TRBJ2-5
TGTGCCAGCTCCCCAGGACAGGGGAGCCAAGAGACCCAGTACTTC
CASSPGQGSQETQYF
>NA|TRBV7-2|few|TRBJ2-3
TGTGCCAGCAGCTTAGGGGCGGGGCCAGATACGCAGTATTTT
CASSLGAGPDTQYF
>NA|TRBV6-2/TRBV6-3|many|TRBJ1-6
TGTGCCAGCATTCCTGACAGTAGGGCGACACTTTCACCCCTCCACTTT
CASIPDSRATLSPLHF
>TRBD2|TRBV20-1|few|TRBJ2-3
TGCAGTGCTAGAGACCCCTACAGCGGGGTTGGGGGTAATACGCAGTATTTT
CSARDPYSGVGGNTQYF
>NA|TRBV4-1|many|TRBJ2-2
TGCGCCAGCAGCCTAAGGTACAGACAGACGCTCAACACCGGGGAGCTGTTTTTT
CASSLRYRQTLNTGELFF
>NA|TRBV11-3|many|TRBJ1-1
TGTGCCAGCAGCTTAGCTCGGTCGGAGGGTAAGGGCACTGAAGCTTTCTTT
CASSLARSEGKGTEAFF
>NA|TRBV5-1|few|TRBJ2-5
TGCGCCAGCAGCTTGGGGTCCGTCTTAGGAGAGACCCAGTACTTC
CASSLGSVLGETQYF
>NA|TRBV5-4|NA|TRBJ2-1
TGTGCCAGCAGCCTTGGGGCAGGCACTAACAATGAGCAGTTCTTC
CASSLGAGTNNEQFF
>NA|TRBV2|many|TRBJ2-7
TGTGCCAGCAGTGAAGCTTTCGCGGGTTTTGACGAGCAGTACTTC
CASSEAFAGFDEQYF